The rows below give T cell receptor beta chains drawn from one sample of a study of lymphopenia after photon versus proton radiotherapy. The assay was immunoSEQ multiplex PCR, and TCRdb's table has in-frame clones only and misses some. The sample records 30,000 to 40,000 clones, 84% being singletons. The specimen was peripheral blood, collected from a patient treated with proton-based radiotherapy. The receptors shown here come from a woman between 70 and 85 years old with pancreatic cancer. Both conserved end residues are part of each CDR3. Fields, in order: clone size, CDR3 length, D gene, J gene, V gene, CDR3 protein, CDR3 DNA. A D gene is named only where the DNA matches it firmly. A clone size is listed for some rows: how often the clone was seen (once, few, many), or a class if it is expanded.

size: -; length: 16; D: TRBD1; J: TRBJ1-1; V: TRBV5-1; CDR3: CASSLAWTGRNTEAFF; DNA: TGCGCCAGCAGCTTGGCCTGGACAGGGAGGAACACTGAAGCTTTCTTT
size: -; length: 15; D: -; J: TRBJ2-1; V: TRBV9; CDR3: CASSVFEGTYNEQFF; DNA: TGTGCCAGCAGCGTATTTGAGGGTACCTACAATGAGCAGTTCTTC
size: -; length: 15; D: TRBD2; J: TRBJ2-3; V: TRBV2; CDR3: CASRKLAGVSDTQYF; DNA: TGTGCCAGCAGGAAACTAGCGGGAGTCTCAGATACGCAGTATTTT
size: -; length: 16; D: TRBD2; J: TRBJ2-7; V: TRBV19; CDR3: CASRDTGRAGAHEQYF; DNA: TGTGCCAGTAGGGACACTGGGAGGGCCGGGGCCCACGAGCAGTACTTC
size: -; length: 13; D: -; J: TRBJ1-5; V: TRBV10-3; CDR3: CAISESEDLPQHF; DNA: TGTGCCATCAGTGAGTCGGAGGACCTGCCCCAGCATTTT
size: -; length: 13; D: TRBD1; J: TRBJ1-2; V: TRBV19; CDR3: CASIGDRIYGYTF; DNA: TGTGCCAGTATCGGGGACAGGATCTATGGCTACACCTTC
size: once; length: 15; D: TRBD2; J: TRBJ2-1; V: TRBV28; CDR3: CASSLASAGAGEQFF; DNA: TGTGCCAGCAGTTTAGCCTCAGCGGGGGCTGGTGAGCAGTTCTTC
size: -; length: 16; D: TRBD2; J: TRBJ2-1; V: TRBV19; CDR3: CASESSAGGSYNEQFF; DNA: TGTGCCAGTGAGAGTTCGGCGGGAGGCTCCTACAATGAGCAGTTCTTC
size: -; length: 12; D: -; J: TRBJ2-7; V: TRBV19; CDR3: CASSPGLYEQYF; DNA: TGTGCCAGTAGTCCGGGGCTTTACGAGCAGTACTTC
size: -; length: 15; D: -; J: TRBJ1-5; V: TRBV11-2; CDR3: CASSLGGREGQPQHF; DNA: TGTGCCAGCAGCTTAGGGGGCAGGGAGGGGCAGCCCCAGCATTTT
size: once; length: 17; D: -; J: TRBJ1-5; V: TRBV30; CDR3: CAWSASVGTNSNQPQHF; DNA: TGTGCCTGGAGTGCCTCGGTAGGGACAAATAGCAATCAGCCCCAGCATTTT
size: -; length: 16; D: -; J: TRBJ2-6; V: TRBV2; CDR3: CASSVSRTGGANVLTF; DNA: TGTGCCAGCAGTGTTTCTAGGACGGGTGGGGCCAACGTCCTGACTTTC
size: -; length: 14; D: -; J: TRBJ2-7; V: TRBV28; CDR3: CASSFQGMGYEQYF; DNA: TGTGCCAGCAGTTTTCAGGGGATGGGATACGAGCAGTACTTC
size: -; length: 12; D: -; J: TRBJ1-2; V: TRBV6-1; CDR3: CASSDIRYGYTF; DNA: TGTGCCAGCAGTGACATCCGGTATGGCTACACCTTC
size: -; length: 15; D: -; J: TRBJ2-7; V: TRBV4-2; CDR3: CASSLEHPSSYEQYF; DNA: TGTGCCAGCAGCCTAGAACATCCGAGCTCCTACGAGCAGTACTTC
size: -; length: 13; D: -; J: TRBJ1-1; V: TRBV7-3; CDR3: CASSYRQNTEAFF; DNA: TGTGCCAGCAGCTATAGACAGAACACTGAAGCTTTCTTT
size: -; length: 15; D: -; J: TRBJ2-7; V: TRBV6-1; CDR3: CASSEASLGTYEQYF; DNA: TGTGCCAGCAGTGAAGCTTCCCTAGGTACCTACGAGCAGTACTTC
size: -; length: 14; D: -; J: TRBJ2-2; V: TRBV10-2; CDR3: CASSESGGTGELFF; DNA: TGCGCCAGCAGTGAGTCGGGAGGCACCGGGGAGCTGTTTTTT
size: -; length: 13; D: -; J: TRBJ2-7; V: TRBV4-1; CDR3: CASSQLATYEQYF; DNA: TGCGCCAGCAGCCAGTTGGCTACCTACGAGCAGTACTTC
size: -; length: 15; D: -; J: TRBJ2-6; V: TRBV11-3; CDR3: CASSLGSSGANVLTF; DNA: TGTGCCAGCAGCTTAGGGAGCTCTGGGGCCAACGTCCTGACTTTC
size: -; length: 15; D: TRBD1; J: TRBJ2-3; V: TRBV10-3; CDR3: CAISGDRTSTDTQYF; DNA: TGTGCCATCAGTGGGGACAGAACTAGCACAGATACGCAGTATTTT
size: -; length: 11; D: -; J: TRBJ2-5; V: TRBV29-1; CDR3: CSFEGAETQYF; DNA: TGCAGCTTCGAGGGAGCGGAGACCCAGTACTTC
size: -; length: 11; D: -; J: TRBJ2-5; V: TRBV7-2; CDR3: CASSSEETQYF; DNA: TGTGCCAGCAGCTCAGAAGAGACCCAGTACTTC
size: -; length: 14; D: TRBD1; J: TRBJ2-5; V: TRBV28; CDR3: CASRVGTAQETQYF; DNA: TGTGCCAGCAGAGTAGGGACAGCTCAAGAGACCCAGTACTTC
size: few; length: 16; D: TRBD2; J: TRBJ2-1; V: TRBV7-9; CDR3: CASSLDRLAGWDEQFF; DNA: TGTGCCAGCAGCTTAGATCGGCTAGCGGGGTGGGATGAGCAGTTCTTC
size: -; length: 15; D: TRBD1; J: TRBJ1-2; V: TRBV9; CDR3: CASSTGQVLNYGYTF; DNA: TGTGCCAGCAGCACAGGACAGGTTCTTAACTATGGCTACACCTTC
size: -; length: 10; D: -; J: TRBJ2-1; V: TRBV28; CDR3: CASSLNEQFF; DNA: TGTGCCAGCAGTTTGAATGAGCAGTTCTTC